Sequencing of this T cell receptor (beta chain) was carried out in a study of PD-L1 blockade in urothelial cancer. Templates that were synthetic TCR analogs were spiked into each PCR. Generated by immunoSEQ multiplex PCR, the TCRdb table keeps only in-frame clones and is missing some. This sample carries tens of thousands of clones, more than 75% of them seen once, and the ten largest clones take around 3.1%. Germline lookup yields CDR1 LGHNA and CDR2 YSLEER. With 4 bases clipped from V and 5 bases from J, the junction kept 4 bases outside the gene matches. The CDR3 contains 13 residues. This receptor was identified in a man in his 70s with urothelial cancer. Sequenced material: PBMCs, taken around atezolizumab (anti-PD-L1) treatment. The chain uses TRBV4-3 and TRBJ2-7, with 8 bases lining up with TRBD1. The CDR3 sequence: CASSLQQGDEQYF. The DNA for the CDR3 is TGCGCCAGCAGCCTCCAACAGGGGGACGAGCAGTACTTC.